The T cell receptor (beta chain) under discussion was sequenced for a study of shared clonotypes between healthy human individuals. The investigators split CD4+ cells into a CD45RA+ naive subset and a CD45RA-negative memory subset. Generated by immunoSEQ multiplex PCR, the TCRdb table keeps only in-frame clones and is missing some. The table shows approximately 1.5 million clones, with approximately 98.5% occurring only once. This TCR was recovered from a man aged 30 to 39 in good health. The source material was naive CD4+ T cells sorted from blood. This sample's subset: CD45RA+ positively selected.

CDR3 sequence (DNA): TGTGCCAGCAGAAGAGGGAGGGTCAGCAATCAGCCCCAGCATTTT. Its translation: CASRRGRVSNQPQHF. The chain employs TRBV2 and TRBJ1-5; D remains ambiguous. Germline CDR1 and CDR2: SNHLY and FYNNEI. V lost 6 bases and J lost 1, with 13 bases in between. CDR3 size: 15 residues.